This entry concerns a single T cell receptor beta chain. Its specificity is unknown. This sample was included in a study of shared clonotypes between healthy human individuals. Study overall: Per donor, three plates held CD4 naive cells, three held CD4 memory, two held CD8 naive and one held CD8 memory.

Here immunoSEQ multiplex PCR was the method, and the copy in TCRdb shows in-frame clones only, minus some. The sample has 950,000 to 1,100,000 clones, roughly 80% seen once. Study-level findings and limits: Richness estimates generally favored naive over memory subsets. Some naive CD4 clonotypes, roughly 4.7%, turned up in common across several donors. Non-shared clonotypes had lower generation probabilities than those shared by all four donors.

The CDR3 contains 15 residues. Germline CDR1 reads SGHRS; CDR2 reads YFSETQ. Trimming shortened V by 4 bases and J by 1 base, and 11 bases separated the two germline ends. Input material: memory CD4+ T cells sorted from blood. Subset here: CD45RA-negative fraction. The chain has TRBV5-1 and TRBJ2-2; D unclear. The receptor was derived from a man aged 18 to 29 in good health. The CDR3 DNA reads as TGCGCCAGCAGCGTCGGGCAGTTGAACACCGGGGAGCTGTTTTTT. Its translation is CASSVGQLNTGELFF.